Each of the 29 T cell receptor beta chains below was sequenced from the same sample in a study of blood T cell repertoires in COVID-19. The method was immunoSEQ multiplex PCR; TCRdb's version includes in-frame clones alone and lacks a portion of them. The sample shows over 100,000 clones, around nine tenths of them seen only once. The sequencing sample was made of peripheral blood. The receptor set was obtained from a woman aged 70 to 79 with COVID-19, enrolled during active disease.

The chain joins TRBV2 to TRBJ2-3, with a tentative D call TRBD2 (5 bases). V lost 6 bases, J lost 9 bases, and 16 bases lay in between. Germline values: CDR1 SNHLY, CDR2 FYNNEI. The CDR3 sequence is 13 residues long. CDR3 in amino acids: CASSVGIASTQYF. The CDR3 DNA follows: TGTGCCAGCAGCGTAGGTATAGCGTCGACGCAGTATTTT.

The chain combines TRBV18 with TRBJ1-1, with D unresolved. The CDR3 loop spans 14 amino acids. Trimming pared 3 bases from V and 0 bases from J, leaving 8 bases between. The germline gives CDR1 KGHSH, CDR2 LQKENI. Here the CDR3 reads CASSPTTMNTEAFF. Written as DNA, the CDR3 is TGTGCCAGCTCACCGACGACAATGAACACTGAAGCTTTCTTT.

The chain combines TRBV5-1 with TRBJ2-2; 11 positions match TRBD2. The CDR3 sequence is 16 residues long. The trim removed 4 bases at V and 1 base at J, leaving 3 bases unmatched. Germline lookup yields CDR1 SGHRS and CDR2 YFSETQ. The CDR3 here is CASSRGLAGNTGELFF. In DNA, the CDR3 is TGCGCCAGCAGCCGAGGACTAGCGGGGAACACCGGGGAGCTGTTTTTT.

V and J are TRBV6-5 and TRBJ1-1; D gene unclear. The CDR3 covers 13 residues. V shed 7 bases and J shed 6 bases, with 15 bases lying between them. The germline V gene has CDR1 MNHEY and CDR2 SVGAGI. The CDR3 coding sequence is TGTGCCAGCAAAGTGGTATCGAGGTCTGAAGCTTTCTTT. Encoded protein: CASKVVSRSEAFF.

CDR3 bases: TGTGCCAGCAGCATTACTTCCTCCTACAATGAGCAGTTCTTC. Its translation: CASSITSSYNEQFF. The rearrangement uses TRBV2 and TRBJ2-1; D remains ambiguous. The CDR3 consists of 14 residues. Per the germline V gene, CDR1 is SNHLY and CDR2 is FYNNEI. The germline V and J ends were trimmed by 6 bases and 0 bases, with 9 bases remaining between them.

The genes are TRBV10-3 and TRBJ1-4; D gene ambiguous. Germline loops: CDR1 ENHRY, CDR2 SYGVKD. The CDR3 consists of 13 residues. The V gene lost 10 bases and the J gene lost 1 base, with 10 bases spanning the gap. CDR3 in amino acids: CATGGETNEKLFF. CDR3 bases: TGTGCCACCGGAGGCGAAACTAATGAAAAACTGTTTTTT.

This chain uses TRBV3-1 (or the pseudogene TRBV3-2) with TRBJ1-6, with TRBD1 matching 7 bases. This CDR3 has 15 amino acids. Trimming took 10 bases from V and 7 from J; bases not matched to a gene: 13. From germline, CDR1 is LGHDT and CDR2 YNNKEL (reference sequence). The DNA for the CDR3 is TGTGCCATATCCGAGGGGGCTCGGAGGAATTCACCCCTCCACTTT. Translation gives CAISEGARRNSPLHF.

The chain recombines TRBV19 with TRBJ1-2; 9 bases align to TRBD1. Unmatched junction bases numbered 7, after V lost 3 bases and J lost 8 bases. CDR3 size: 14 residues. Looked up from germline, CDR1 is LNHDA and CDR2 is SQIVND (reference sequence). The CDR3 sequence: CASSIWDRANGYTF. CDR3 DNA sequence: TGTGCCAGTAGTATTTGGGACAGGGCAAACGGCTACACCTTC.

The rearrangement uses TRBV29-1 and TRBJ2-1; the D is unclear. The germline V and J ends were trimmed by 6 bases and 10 bases, with 19 bases remaining between them. The germline CDR1 and CDR2 sequences are SQVTM and ANQGSEA. The CDR3 runs 13 residues. This chain's CDR3 is CSVRHAADLEQFF. CDR3 nucleotide sequence: TGCAGCGTCCGCCACGCGGCAGATCTAGAGCAGTTCTTC.

V and J are TRBV9 and TRBJ2-3, with TRBD2 identical over 10 bases. V was pared by 5 bases and J by 0 bases, with 3 bases of the junction left unmatched. The CDR3 consists of 15 residues. Germline V gives CDR1 SGDLS, CDR2 YYNGEE. DNA for the CDR3: TGTGCCAGCAGTGAGCGGGGGGGAAGCACAGATACGCAGTATTTT. This codes for CASSERGGSTDTQYF.

The chain couples TRBV5-4 to TRBJ1-4; D gene unclear. Between the trimmed V and J ends, which lost 4 bases and 8 bases, there was a span of 9 bases. The CDR3 spans 12 residues. CDR1 is SGHNT and CDR2 is YYREEE in the germline V gene (reference sequence). CDR3 nucleotides: TGTGCCAGCAGCCCCCGGGGAGAAAAACTGTTTTTT. Translating gives CASSPRGEKLFF.

The chain couples TRBV14 to TRBJ1-2, with 9 bases lining up with TRBD1. The J segment lost 3 bases and the V segment lost 10 bases, leaving 9 bases of the junction unmatched. Germline values: CDR1 SGHDN, CDR2 FVKESK. This CDR3 is 14 amino acids long. Written as DNA, the CDR3 is TGTGCCATCAGTAGTAGACAGGGGGACTATGGCTACACCTTC. It specifies CAISSRQGDYGYTF.

This clone has only one observation. CDR3 coding DNA: TGTGCCAGCAGTTTATTTGGTTTGGGGCAGACAGGGCGTAATCAGCCCCAGCATTTT. Residues: CASSLFGLGQTGRNQPQHF. The rearrangement joins TRBV27 to TRBJ1-5, with 7 bases aligning to TRBD1. This CDR3 has 19 amino acids. Germline CDR1 MNHEY, CDR2 SMNVEV (reference sequence). V dropped 1 base and J dropped 4; count of bases not matched to a gene: 16.

V and J are TRBV5-1 and TRBJ2-1, with D possibly TRBD2 on 5 matching bases. The germline V gene has CDR1 SGHRS and CDR2 YFSETQ. Trimming cost V 5 bases and J 6 bases, with 15 bases left between them. CDR3 length equals 14 residues. Here the CDR3 reads CASRRAVMGNEQFF. In DNA form, the CDR3 reads TGCGCCAGCAGGAGAGCGGTGATGGGCAATGAGCAGTTCTTC. The full variable domain, with the rest looked up from reference TRBV5-1 and TRBJ2-1, is KAGVTQTPRYLIKTRGQQVTLSCSPISGHRSVSWYQQTPGQGLQFLFEYFSETQRNKGNFPGRFSGRQFSNSRSEMNVSTLELGDSALYLCASRRAVMGNEQFFGPGTRLTVL.

Only a few counts were recorded for this clone. The J gene is TRBJ1-5, the V gene TRBV30, with D uncertain. V gave up 3 bases and J gave up 3 bases, with 18 bases separating them. This CDR3 comprises 16 residues. The V gene's germline CDR1 is GTSNPN and CDR2 SVGIG (reference sequence). The CDR3 loop is CAWSGRGSVYNQPQHF. The CDR3 DNA sequence: TGTGCCTGGAGCGGCCGGGGATCAGTTTACAATCAGCCCCAGCATTTT. Full variable domain (rest looked up from reference TRBV30 and TRBJ1-5): SQTIHQWPATLVQPVGSPLSLECTVEGTSNPNLYWYRQAAGRGLQLLFYSVGIGQISSEVPQNLSASRPQDRQFILSSKKLLLSDSGFYLCAWSGRGSVYNQPQHFGDGTRLSIL.

The V and J genes are TRBV28 and TRBJ2-7; the D gene is possibly TRBD2 (7 bases). The CDR3 sequence is 16 residues long. V gave up 2 bases and J gave up 1 base, with 15 bases separating them. Looked up from germline, CDR1 is MDHEN and CDR2 is SYDVKM. The CDR3 protein is CASSLGGAKPSYEQYF. CDR3 nucleotide sequence: TGTGCCAGCAGTTTAGGGGGGGCAAAACCATCCTACGAGCAGTACTTC. The full variable domain, completed using reference TRBV28 and TRBJ2-7, is DVKVTQSSRYLVKRTGEKVFLECVQDMDHENMFWYRQDPGLGLRLIYFSYDVKMKEKGDIPEGYSVSREKKERFSLILESASTNQTSMYLCASSLGGAKPSYEQYFGPGTRLTVT.

The chain links TRBV28 to TRBJ1-6, with D maybe TRBD1 (5 bases). This CDR3 spans 15 amino acids. The germline V gene encodes CDR1 MDHEN and CDR2 SYDVKM. V lost 5 bases, J lost 9 bases, and 17 bases lay in between. CDR3 loop: CASSPGPARGSPLHF. The CDR3, as DNA: TGTGCCAGCAGTCCAGGGCCCGCAAGGGGTTCACCCCTCCACTTT.

DNA for the CDR3: TGTGCCAGCAGCACTGCGTCCGGGACTAGCGCGTTCGAGCAGTACTTC. Encoded protein: CASSTASGTSAFEQYF. The V call is TRBV5-6, the J call TRBJ2-7, with 10 bases matching TRBD2. The junction had 13 bases not matched to a gene; V was cut back by 4 bases and J by 6 bases. CDR1 and CDR2 (germline): SGHDT, YYEEEE. CDR3 length equals 16 residues.

This clone was seen only a few times. The genes are TRBV28 and TRBJ1-5; D remains ambiguous. The V gene lost 6 bases and the J gene lost 1 base, with 13 bases spanning the gap. The CDR3 extends over 15 amino acids. Per the germline V gene, CDR1 is MDHEN and CDR2 is SYDVKM. The CDR3 DNA reads as TGTGCCAGCAGCTCCAGAAGATCAAGCAATCAGCCCCAGCATTTT. Its translation: CASSSRRSSNQPQHF.

V and J are TRBV9 and TRBJ1-4; 9 bases fit TRBD1. Germline CDR1 reads SGDLS; CDR2 reads YYNGEE. The CDR3 is 14 residues long. Trimming cost V 5 bases and J 5 bases; bases outside gene matches: 4. The CDR3 bases are TGTGCCAGCAGTGGGACAGGGAACAATGAAAAACTGTTTTTT. This gives the protein CASSGTGNNEKLFF.

This clone has only one observation. The J gene is TRBJ1-4, the V gene TRBV29-1; 7 positions agree with TRBD1. The CDR3 runs 12 residues. The V and J ends lost 1 base and 10 bases, in that order; junction bases with no gene match: 3. Germline V lookup: CDR1 SQVTM, CDR2 ANQGSEA. The CDR3 spells CSVEVRGAKLFF. For the CDR3, the DNA is TGCAGCGTTGAAGTCAGGGGGGCAAAACTGTTTTTT.

This chain links TRBV5-5 with TRBJ2-7, with D perhaps TRBD1 (6 bases). Trimming shortened V by 2 bases and J by 3 bases, and 9 bases separated the two germline ends. Germline CDR1 is SGHKS and CDR2 is YYEKEE (reference sequence). The CDR3 is 13 residues long. The CDR3 here is CASSLLTGYEQYF. The DNA of the CDR3 is TGTGCCAGCAGCTTATTGACAGGCTACGAGCAGTACTTC.

V and J are TRBV18 and TRBJ2-1, with 16 bases identical to TRBD2. Germline CDR1 KGHSH, CDR2 LQKENI. Losses at the gene ends were 0 bases for V and 10 bases for J; bases not matched to a gene: 3. This CDR3 has 16 residues. The CDR3 nucleotides are TGTGCCAGCTCACCACCGGGACTAGCGGGGGGGGGCGAGCAGTTCTTC. This encodes CASSPPGLAGGGEQFF.

J is TRBJ1-6 and V is TRBV7-9; 7 bases are a match to TRBD1. Trimming removed 8 bases from V and 7 bases from J; junction bases left unmatched: 20. Germline V CDR1 and CDR2: SEHNR, FQNEAQ (reference sequence). This CDR3 has 18 residues. The CDR3 reads CASALYFSGTGENSPLHF. DNA of the CDR3: TGTGCCAGCGCGCTCTATTTTTCGGGCACAGGGGAAAATTCACCCCTCCACTTT.

The chain joins TRBV7-9 to TRBJ1-1; D might be TRBD1 (6 bases). V lost 5 bases and J lost 8, with 9 bases in between. This CDR3 contains 11 residues. Germline CDR1 and CDR2: SEHNR and FQNEAQ (reference sequence). The CDR3 region is CASSNRAEAFF. CDR3 nucleotides: TGTGCCAGCAGCAACAGGGCGGAAGCTTTCTTT.

The chain is built from TRBV3-1 (or the pseudogene TRBV3-2) and TRBJ2-1; TRBD1 might be the D (6 bases). This CDR3 has 12 residues. Germline lookup yields CDR1 LGHDT and CDR2 YNNKEL (reference sequence). Deletions cut 5 bases from V and 9 bases from J, with 11 bases between. The CDR3 reads CASSLQGFEQFF. The CDR3 region has the DNA TGTGCCAGCAGCTTACAGGGCTTTGAGCAGTTCTTC.

The chain couples TRBV21-1 to TRBJ2-6; TRBD2 was called by the table and not checked on the DNA. TRBV21-1 is recorded as a pseudogene. This CDR3 has 19 amino acids. The CDR3 protein is CASSKVKVWRTIGANVLTF. The DNA for the CDR3 is TGTGCCAGCAGCAAAGTGAAAGTATGGCGTACTATTGGGGCCAACGTCCTGACTTTC.

This chain joins TRBV19 and TRBJ2-7; TRBD2 matches at 7 bases. Trimming at V came to 1 base and at J to 5 bases, leaving 8 bases not matched to a gene. The CDR3 loop spans 15 amino acids. Looked up from germline, CDR1 is LNHDA and CDR2 is SQIVND (reference sequence). The DNA for the CDR3 is TGTGCCAGTAGTATAGTAGGGCGGGGGATCCACGAGCAGTACTTC. The encoded protein is CASSIVGRGIHEQYF.

This clone was observed a single time. This rearrangement joins TRBV9 to TRBJ1-3, with D unclear. With 0 bases removed from V and 2 bases from J, the gap between germline ends came to 6 bases. Per germline, CDR1 SGDLS and CDR2 YYNGEE. The CDR3 is made up of 14 amino acids. In DNA form, the CDR3 reads TGTGCCAGCAGCGTAGCTGCAGCTGGAAACACCATATATTTT. Protein: CASSVAAAGNTIYF. The whole variable domain, remainder taken from reference TRBV9 and TRBJ1-3, is DSGVTQTPKHLITATGQRVTLRCSPRSGDLSVYWYQQSLDQGLQFLIQYYNGEERAKGNILERFSAQQFPDLHSELNLSSLELGDSALYFCASSVAAAGNTIYFGEGSWLTVV.